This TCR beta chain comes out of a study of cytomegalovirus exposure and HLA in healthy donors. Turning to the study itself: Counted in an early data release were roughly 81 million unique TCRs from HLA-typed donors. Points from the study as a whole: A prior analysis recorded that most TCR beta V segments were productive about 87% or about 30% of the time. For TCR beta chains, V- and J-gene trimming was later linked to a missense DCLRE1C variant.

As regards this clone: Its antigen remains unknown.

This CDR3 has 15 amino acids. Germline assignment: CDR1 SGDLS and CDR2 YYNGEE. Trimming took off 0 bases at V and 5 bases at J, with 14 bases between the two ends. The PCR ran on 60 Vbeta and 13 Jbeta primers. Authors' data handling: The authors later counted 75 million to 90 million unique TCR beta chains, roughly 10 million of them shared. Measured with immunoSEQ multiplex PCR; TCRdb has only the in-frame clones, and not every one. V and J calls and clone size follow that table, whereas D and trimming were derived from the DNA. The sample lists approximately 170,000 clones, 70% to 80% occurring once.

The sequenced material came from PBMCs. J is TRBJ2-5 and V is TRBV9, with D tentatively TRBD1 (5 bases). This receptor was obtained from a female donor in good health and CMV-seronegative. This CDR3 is CASSVAAGPGETQYF. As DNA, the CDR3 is TGTGCCAGCAGCGTAGCCGCAGGGCCCGGGGAGACCCAGTACTTC.